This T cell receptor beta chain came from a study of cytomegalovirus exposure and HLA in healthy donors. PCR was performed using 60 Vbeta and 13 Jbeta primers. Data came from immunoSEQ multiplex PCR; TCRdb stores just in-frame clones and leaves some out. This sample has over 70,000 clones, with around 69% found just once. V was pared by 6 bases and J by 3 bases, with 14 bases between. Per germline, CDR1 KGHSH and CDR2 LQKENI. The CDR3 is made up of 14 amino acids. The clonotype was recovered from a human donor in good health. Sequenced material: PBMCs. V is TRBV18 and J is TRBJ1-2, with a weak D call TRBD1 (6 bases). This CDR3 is CASSWHREHYGYTF. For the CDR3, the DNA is TGTGCCAGCTCGTGGCACAGGGAACACTATGGCTACACCTTC.